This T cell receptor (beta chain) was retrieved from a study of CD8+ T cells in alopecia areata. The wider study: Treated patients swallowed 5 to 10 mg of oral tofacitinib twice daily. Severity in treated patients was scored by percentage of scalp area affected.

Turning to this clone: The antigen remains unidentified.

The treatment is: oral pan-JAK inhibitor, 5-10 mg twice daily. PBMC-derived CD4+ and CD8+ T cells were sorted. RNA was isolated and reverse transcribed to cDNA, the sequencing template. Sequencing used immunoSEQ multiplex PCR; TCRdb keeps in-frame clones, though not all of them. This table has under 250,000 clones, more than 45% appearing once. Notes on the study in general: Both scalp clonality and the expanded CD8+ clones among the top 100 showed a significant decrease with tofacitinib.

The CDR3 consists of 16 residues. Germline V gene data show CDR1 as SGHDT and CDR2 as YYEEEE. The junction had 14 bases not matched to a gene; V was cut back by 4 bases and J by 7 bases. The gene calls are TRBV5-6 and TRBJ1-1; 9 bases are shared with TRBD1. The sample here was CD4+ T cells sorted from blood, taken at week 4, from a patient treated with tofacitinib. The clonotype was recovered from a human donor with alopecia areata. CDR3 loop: CASSPFPRTGVGEAFF. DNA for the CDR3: TGTGCCAGCAGCCCCTTCCCCAGGACAGGGGTCGGTGAAGCTTTCTTT.